This TCR beta chain was profiled in a study of T and B cells in COVID-19 patients. Study information: At median age approximately 31 years, recovered patients were younger than active-infection patients at approximately 70. Regarding the study as a whole: Blood from mildly ill patients while symptomatic, and early samples from severe cases, were scarce. CD4+, regulatory T cell, CD8+ and sorted SARS-CoV-2-responsive or tetramer+ T cells were not yet sequenced.

In this sample, this clonotype is medium-sized. Its antigen is unidentified. The germline CDR1 and CDR2 sequences are MNHEY and SVGEGT. With V trimmed by 4 bases and J by 2 bases, 12 bases remained unmatched. The CDR3 has 19 residues. BIOMED2 TRB-A/B primer pools were used in multiplex TRB PCR. Using its own MiXCR run on the multiplex PCR reads, TCRdb lists one record per CDR3 protein. The sample consists of 4,000 to 6,000 distinct CDR3 sequences, 20% to 25% of them appearing once. From blood, roughly 220-550 ng of genomic DNA served as TRB template. Sequencing was done on a sample of blood. The V and J genes are TRBV6-2 or TRBV6-3 and TRBJ2-1; 12 bases line up with TRBD2. This clonotype was sampled from a human donor with active COVID-19. This CDR3 is CASSSYTSGRRPTYNEQFF. The DNA of the CDR3 is TGTGCCAGCAGTTCGTATACTAGCGGGAGGCGACCGACCTACAATGAGCAGTTCTTC.